The sequence of this T cell receptor beta chain was determined in a study of beta chain features in type 1 diabetes. As for the study in general: No patient-donor differences in age, gender, total cells or subset yield.

Reverse transcribing all isolated RNA meant expressed TCRB transcripts were sequenced. The table came from immunoSEQ multiplex PCR; TCRdb's copy has only in-frame clones and leaves some out. The data show under 450,000 clones, with 14% seen just once and 0.035% to 0.04% held by the top ten. CD45RO/CCR7/CD25/CD127/CD95/CD27 sorting isolated CD4+ naive, central memory, regulatory and stem cell-like memory cells. As regards this clone: What it recognizes is unknown.

Study-level findings and limits: More deletions and fewer insertions at VDJ junctions were seen in type 1 diabetes patients.

Deletions cut 2 bases from V and 6 bases from J, with 14 bases between. The CDR3 runs to 15 residues. Germline CDR1 reads MNHEY; CDR2 reads SVGAGI. The source of this sequence is a young man in good health. V usage is TRBV6-5 and J usage is TRBJ2-4; unclear D gene. The sequenced sample was naive CD4+ T cells from blood. The CDR3 sequence is CASSYGINKGNIQYF. DNA of the CDR3: TGTGCCAGCAGTTACGGGATCAATAAGGGAAACATTCAGTACTTC.